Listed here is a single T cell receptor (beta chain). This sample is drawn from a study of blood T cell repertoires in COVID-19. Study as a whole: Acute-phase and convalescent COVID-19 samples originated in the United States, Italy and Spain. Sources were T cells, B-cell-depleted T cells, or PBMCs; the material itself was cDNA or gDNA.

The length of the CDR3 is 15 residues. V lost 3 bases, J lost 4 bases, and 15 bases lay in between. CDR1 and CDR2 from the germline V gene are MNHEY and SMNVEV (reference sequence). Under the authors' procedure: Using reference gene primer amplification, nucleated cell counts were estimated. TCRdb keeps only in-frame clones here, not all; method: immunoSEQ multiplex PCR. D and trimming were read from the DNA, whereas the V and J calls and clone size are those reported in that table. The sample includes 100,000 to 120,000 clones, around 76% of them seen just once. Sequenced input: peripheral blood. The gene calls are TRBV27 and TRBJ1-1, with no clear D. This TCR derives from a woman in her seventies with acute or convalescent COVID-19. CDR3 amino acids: CASSFMQRLGTEAFF. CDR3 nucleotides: TGTGCCAGCAGTTTTATGCAGAGGTTGGGCACTGAAGCTTTCTTT.